This TCR beta chain appears in the sequencing data of a study of chemoradiotherapy in HPV16-positive cancers. Germline CDR1 is SGDLS and CDR2 is YYNGEE. There are 15 residues in the CDR3. The ends were cut back, 3 bases at V and 3 bases at J, with 15 bases in the middle. Profiled with immunoSEQ multiplex PCR; TCRdb holds only in-frame clones, not every one. The data show under 10,000 clones, 87% seen once. Repeated repertoire sampling spanned the course of chemoradiotherapy. Material: blood, obtained from a patient who underwent chemoradiotherapy. The receptor's source is a human donor with HPV-associated anogenital cancer. J is TRBJ1-1 and V is TRBV9, with D possibly matching TRBD1 (6 bases). Here the CDR3 reads CASSASGEEYTEAFF. The CDR3 nucleotides read TGTGCCAGCAGCGCCTCAGGGGAAGAGTACACTGAAGCTTTCTTT.